This T cell receptor (beta chain) was recovered during a study of cytomegalovirus exposure and HLA in healthy donors (dated by TCRdb to about 2017). Regarding the complete study: According to a later analysis, the approximately 130 validation repertoires were produced on the same platform as the approximately 620 repertoires of the first cohort. The study was designed to test whether signatures of past pathogen exposure could be identified by cataloging public T cell receptors. Along with the roughly 700-subject first cohort, a separate validation cohort of 120 different subjects was used. The study combined high-throughput TCR immunosequencing, statistical association of individual TCRs with disease status, and machine learning to predict cytomegalovirus infection status.

Remarks on this clone: Its specific antigen is unknown. Per-base quality was not reported, and no clone a single base away is much larger than it.

Donors formed part of the validation cohort, which comprised over a hundred subjects and was distinct from the first cohort of fewer than 750 subjects. The research as a whole found: In vitro tests confirmed that a few of the cytomegalovirus-associated TCR beta chains recognize cytomegalovirus antigens. The study listed 150 to 200 TCR beta chains as associated with cytomegalovirus. The authors suggested that the approach could potentially be generalized to other disease states and immunological phenotypes. Most TCR sequences were seen in very few donors, while some public TCRs were found in many individuals. Subsequent analysis determined that TCRs grouped into clusters in the first cohort also showed a tendency toward co-occurrence across the roughly 110 validation repertoires, and roughly 94% of cluster scores exceeded 0. Cytomegalovirus status was reported to be diagnosed by the classifier with high specificity and sensitivity in both the original and validation cohorts. All 110 or so repertoires were used to score co-occurrence in the validation cohort in a later analysis, because that analysis had no HLA typing for the cohort.

Libraries were prepared through the immunoSEQ multiplex PCR assay. From the authors' description of their analysis: A statistical classification framework was built for diagnosing cytomegalovirus status from the catalog of TCR beta chain sequences. The table was pulled from immuneACCESS by TCRdb, which kept in-frame rearrangements only. Such tables lose some clones; where checked, under half of the loss comes from unresolved V genes, and the rest has no known cause. V, J and clone size derive from that table, while D and trimming were established from the DNA sequence. Within this sample are more than 85,000 clones, with 88% of them counted one time only. The ten top clones hold roughly 2.1% of the sample. Including the terminal cysteine and phenylalanine, the CDR3 comprises 12 residues. Of the read, only the CDR3 DNA is kept; its 36 bases are in frame from base 1. CDR1 and CDR2 are drawn from the germline V gene: MNHNS, SASEGT. V loses 2 bases of germline sequence and J loses 11 bases, and the interval between the two ends is 11 bases.

This receptor was obtained from a woman under 30 in good health and CMV-seronegative. The chain is made from TRBV6-1 and TRBJ2-3; the D gene is perhaps TRBD1, on 6 matching bases. The specimen was PBMCs. The sequenced DNA: TGTGCCAGCAGTGAAAACAGGGTGGGGCAGTATTTT. It specifies CASSENRVGQYF.